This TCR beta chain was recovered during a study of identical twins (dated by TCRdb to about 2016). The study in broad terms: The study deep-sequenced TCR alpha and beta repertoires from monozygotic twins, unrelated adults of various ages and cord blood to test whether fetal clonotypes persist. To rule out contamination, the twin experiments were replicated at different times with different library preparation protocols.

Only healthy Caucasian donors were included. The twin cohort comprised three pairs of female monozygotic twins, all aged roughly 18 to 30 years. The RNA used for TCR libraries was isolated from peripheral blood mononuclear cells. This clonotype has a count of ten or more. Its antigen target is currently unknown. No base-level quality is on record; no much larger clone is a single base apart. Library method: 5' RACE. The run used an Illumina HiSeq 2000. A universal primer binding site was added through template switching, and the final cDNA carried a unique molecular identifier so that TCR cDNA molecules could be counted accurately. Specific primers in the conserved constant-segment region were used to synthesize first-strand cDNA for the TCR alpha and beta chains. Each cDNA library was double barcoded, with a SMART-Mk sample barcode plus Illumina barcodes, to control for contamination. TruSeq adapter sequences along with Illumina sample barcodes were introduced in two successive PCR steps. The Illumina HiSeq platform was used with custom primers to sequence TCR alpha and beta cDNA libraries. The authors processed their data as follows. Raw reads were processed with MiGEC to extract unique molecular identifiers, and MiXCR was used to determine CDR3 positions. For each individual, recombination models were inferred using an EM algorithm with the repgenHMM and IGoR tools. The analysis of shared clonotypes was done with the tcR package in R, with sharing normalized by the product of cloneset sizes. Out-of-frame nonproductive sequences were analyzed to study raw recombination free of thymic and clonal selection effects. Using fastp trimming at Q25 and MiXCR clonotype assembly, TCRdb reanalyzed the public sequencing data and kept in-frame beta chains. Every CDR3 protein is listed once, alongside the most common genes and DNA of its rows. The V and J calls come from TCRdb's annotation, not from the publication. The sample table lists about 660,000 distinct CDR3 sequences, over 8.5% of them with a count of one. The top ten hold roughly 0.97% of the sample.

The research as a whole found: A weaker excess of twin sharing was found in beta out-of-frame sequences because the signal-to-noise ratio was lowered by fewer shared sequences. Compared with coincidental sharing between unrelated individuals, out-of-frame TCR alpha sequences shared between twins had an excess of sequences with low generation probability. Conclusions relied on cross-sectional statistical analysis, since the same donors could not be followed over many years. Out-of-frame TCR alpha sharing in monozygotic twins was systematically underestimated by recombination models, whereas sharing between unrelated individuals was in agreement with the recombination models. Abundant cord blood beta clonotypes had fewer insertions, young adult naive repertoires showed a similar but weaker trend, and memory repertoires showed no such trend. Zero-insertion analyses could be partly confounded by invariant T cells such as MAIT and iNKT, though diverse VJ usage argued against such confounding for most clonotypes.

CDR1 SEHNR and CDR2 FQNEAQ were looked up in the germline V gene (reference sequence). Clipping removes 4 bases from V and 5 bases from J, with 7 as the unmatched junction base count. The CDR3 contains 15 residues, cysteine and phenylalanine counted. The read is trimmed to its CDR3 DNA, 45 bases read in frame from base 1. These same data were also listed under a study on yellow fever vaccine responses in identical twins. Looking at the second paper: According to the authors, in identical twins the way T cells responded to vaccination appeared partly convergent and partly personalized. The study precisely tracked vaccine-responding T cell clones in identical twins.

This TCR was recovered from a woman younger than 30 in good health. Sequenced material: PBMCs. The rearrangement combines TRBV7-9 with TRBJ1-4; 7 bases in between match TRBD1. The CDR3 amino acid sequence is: CASSSGDRENEKLFF. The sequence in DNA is TGTGCCAGCAGCTCCGGGGACAGAGAAAATGAAAAACTGTTTTTT.